The next 4 T cell receptor beta chains were all read from a single sample in a study of T-cell memory formation after mild COVID-19 (dated by TCRdb to about 2021). Libraries were constructed by 5' RACE. Instrument used: Illumina NovaSeq 6000. Clones were called with MiXCR by TCRdb after fastp trimmed the public reads at Q25, and only in-frame beta chains were retained. For every CDR3 protein sequence, its rows merge into one entry that carries the most common genes and DNA. This sample comprises around 320,000 distinct CDR3 sequences, around 28% of them detected only once. The ten top clones hold about 14% of the sample. The sample was PBMCs or a T cell subset sorted from them (not recorded which). Receptor source: an adult woman who had mild COVID-19 (a few samples of this study predate the infection). The sample titles of this study are shuffled in the database, so cell type and time point are left out; the donor was told from shared clones.

This chain links TRBV7-6 with TRBJ2-5; D assignment may be TRBD1 or TRBD2 (5 bases each). CDR3 size: 20 residues. Germline V CDR1 and CDR2: SGHVS, FNYEAQ. V lost 1 base and J 4 bases, leaving 28 bases between the germline ends. CDR3 DNA: TGTGCCAGCAGCTTAGGCCCTCCTGGGACGCCTGCCCAGCATCGAGAGACCCAGTACTTC. Protein product: CASSLGPPGTPAQHRETQYF.

The chain carries TRBV29-1 and TRBJ1-3, with D hard to call. Germline lookup yields CDR1 SQVTM and CDR2 ANQGSEA. The CDR3 covers 11 residues. V was shortened by 2 bases and J by 4 bases, with 3 bases between the two germline ends. The CDR3 spells CSVELGNTIYF. In DNA, the CDR3 is TGCAGCGTTGAATTGGGAAACACCATATATTTT.

This chain joins TRBV20-1 and TRBJ2-3, with 7 bases matching TRBD1. CDR1 and CDR2 from the germline V gene are DFQATT and SNEGSKA (reference sequence). CDR3 length: 14 amino acids. Trimming at V came to 1 base and at J to 0 bases, leaving 1 base not matched to a gene. CDR3 coding DNA: TGCAGTGCTAGAGTGGGACAGAGCACAGATACGCAGTATTTT. The encoded protein is CSARVGQSTDTQYF.

The V call is TRBV27, the J call TRBJ2-2, with D perhaps matching TRBD2 (7 bases). Germline V gives CDR1 MNHEY, CDR2 SMNVEV (reference sequence). V gave up 7 bases and J gave up 5 bases, with 17 bases separating them. This CDR3 has 15 amino acids. CDR3 sequence (DNA): TGTGCCAGCAAGAGTAGGGGGGAGGGGACCGGGGAGCTGTTTTTT. Translation: CASKSRGEGTGELFF.